The 17 T cell receptor beta chains below were found in one sample sequenced in a study of shared clonotypes between healthy human individuals. Profiled with immunoSEQ multiplex PCR; TCRdb holds only in-frame clones, not every one. The data show fewer than 850,000 clones, roughly 91% seen once. Specimen: memory CD8+ T cells from PBMCs. Subset of the sample: CD45RO+ cells pooled with CCR7-negative TemRA cells. These receptors were obtained from a man aged 18-30 years in good health. Some clones in this sample may be carry-over from other donors' samples.

Comments on this clone: The sample has other DNA sequences that encode this CDR3 too. This sequence joins TRBV5-1 and TRBJ1-1; 7 bases align to TRBD1. Looked up from germline, CDR1 is SGHRS and CDR2 is YFSETQ. The CDR3 is made up of 14 amino acids. The V segment lost 2 bases and the J segment 0 bases; nucleotides outside the gene matches: 1. This chain's CDR3 is CASSLGGLNTEAFF. CDR3 DNA: TGCGCCAGCAGCTTAGGGGGCCTGAACACTGAAGCTTTCTTT.

The chain combines TRBV7-7 with TRBJ2-1, with D perhaps given as TRBD1 or TRBD2 (5 bases each). This CDR3 is built from 16 residues. The V end lost 5 bases, the J end lost 8 bases, and 22 bases lay between the germline ends. Per germline, CDR1 SSHAT and CDR2 FNYEAQ (reference sequence). DNA of the CDR3: TGTGCCAGCAGCCCCCATTGGACTGGGGCAGGCCATGAGCAGTTCTTC. It specifies CASSPHWTGAGHEQFF.

This clone was observed a single time. The CDR3 sequence: CASSPDRGAGYEQYF. The DNA for the CDR3 is TGCGCCAGCAGCCCGGACCGGGGGGCGGGGTACGAGCAGTACTTC. This chain links TRBV4-3 with TRBJ2-7; maybe TRBD2 (7 bases). This CDR3 region has 15 residues. Germline V gene sequence: CDR1 LGHNA, CDR2 YSLEER. V lost 4 bases to trimming and J lost 4 bases, with 17 bases between them.

The CDR3: CASSWDNYNEQFF. CDR3 in DNA: TGTGCCAGCAGTTGGGACAACTACAATGAGCAGTTCTTC. V usage is TRBV27 and J usage is TRBJ2-1, with a possible D match to TRBD1 (6 bases). The V end was cut by 4 bases, the J end by 3 bases, with 7 bases between. Germline V gene lookup returns CDR1 MNHEY and CDR2 SMNVEV (reference sequence). The CDR3 contains 13 residues.

J is TRBJ2-7 and V is TRBV5-1; TRBD1 aligns across 9 bases. The CDR3 sequence is 14 residues long. The V and J ends lost 6 bases and 7 bases, in that order; junction bases with no gene match: 11. Germline lookup yields CDR1 SGHRS and CDR2 YFSETQ. CDR3 nucleotides: TGCGCCAGCACTCCCGGGACAGGGTTTTATGAGCAGTACTTC. It yields the protein CASTPGTGFYEQYF. The variable domain in full, with the rest retrieved from reference TRBV5-1 and TRBJ2-7, is KAGVTQTPRYLIKTRGQQVTLSCSPISGHRSVSWYQQTPGQGLQFLFEYFSETQRNKGNFPGRFSGRQFSNSRSEMNVSTLELGDSALYLCASTPGTGFYEQYFGPGTRLTVT.

The CDR3 DNA follows: TGCGCCAGCAGCTTGGCTGCCCGGGCGAGCTCCTACAATGAGCAGTTCTTC. Its translation: CASSLAARASSYNEQFF. V is TRBV5-1 and J is TRBJ2-1; D not certain. Trimming left V 0 bases short and J 0 bases short, with 13 bases between. The CDR3 length is 17 residues. The V gene's germline CDR1 is SGHRS and CDR2 YFSETQ. Supplemented by reference TRBV5-1 and TRBJ2-1, the full variable domain reads KAGVTQTPRYLIKTRGQQVTLSCSPISGHRSVSWYQQTPGQGLQFLFEYFSETQRNKGNFPGRFSGRQFSNSRSEMNVSTLELGDSALYLCASSLAARASSYNEQFFGPGTRLTVL.

This chain uses TRBV2 with TRBJ1-1; maybe TRBD1 (5 bases). The germline V gene encodes CDR1 SNHLY and CDR2 FYNNEI. V shed 3 bases and J shed 8 bases, with 13 bases lying between them. The CDR3 totals 13 residues. The CDR3 here is CASSEFLGVEAFF. Written as DNA, the CDR3 is TGTGCCAGCAGTGAGTTCTTAGGGGTCGAAGCTTTCTTT.

The rearrangement uses TRBV7-9 and TRBJ1-2; TRBD1 might be the D (6 bases). The CDR3 is 16 residues long. Per the germline V gene, CDR1 is SEHNR and CDR2 is FQNEAQ (reference sequence). V shed 5 bases and J shed 0 bases, with 16 bases lying between them. Here the CDR3 reads CASSPTGPDANYGYTF. Written as DNA, the CDR3 is TGTGCCAGCAGCCCTACAGGGCCGGACGCTAACTATGGCTACACCTTC.

This clone showed up just a few times. The gene calls are TRBV9 and TRBJ2-7; D is undetermined. Germline-derived CDR1 and CDR2 are SGDLS and YYNGEE. The CDR3 has 15 amino acids. V gave up 4 bases and J gave up 0 bases, with 14 bases separating them. The CDR3 loop is CASSPDPNRSYEQYF. CDR3 bases: TGTGCCAGCAGCCCCGACCCGAATCGCTCCTACGAGCAGTACTTC.

The chain joins TRBV6-5 to TRBJ2-7, with 11 bases fitting TRBD2. Germline V lookup: CDR1 MNHEY, CDR2 SVGAGI. The CDR3 is 16 residues long. Losses at the gene ends were 0 bases for V and 3 bases for J; bases not matched to a gene: 4. This CDR3 reads CASSYSIGTSGYEQYF. The CDR3 nucleotides read TGTGCCAGCAGTTACTCGATCGGGACTAGCGGCTACGAGCAGTACTTC.

This clone appeared a few times. V and J are TRBV27 and TRBJ1-5, with D tentatively TRBD1 (6 bases). The V gene lost 8 bases and the J gene lost 3 bases, with 14 bases spanning the gap. Germline lookup yields CDR1 MNHEY and CDR2 SMNVEV (reference sequence). CDR3 length: 14 residues. The DNA of the CDR3 is TGTGCCAGCTCGGACAGACGGACCAATCAGCCCCAGCATTTT. It is translated as CASSDRRTNQPQHF.

The rearrangement joins TRBV5-1 to TRBJ2-5; D is perhaps TRBD1 (5 bases). Germline CDR1 reads SGHRS; CDR2 reads YFSETQ. The CDR3 is made up of 13 amino acids. The V and J ends lost 0 bases and 2 bases respectively, with 5 bases between them. CDR3 sequence reads: CASSLGQQETQYF. DNA for the CDR3: TGCGCCAGCAGCTTGGGACAGCAAGAGACCCAGTACTTC. The full variable domain, completed using reference TRBV5-1 and TRBJ2-5, is KAGVTQTPRYLIKTRGQQVTLSCSPISGHRSVSWYQQTPGQGLQFLFEYFSETQRNKGNFPGRFSGRQFSNSRSEMNVSTLELGDSALYLCASSLGQQETQYFGPGTRLLVL.

Comments on this clone: Other DNA sequences within the sample encode an identical CDR3. V is TRBV28 and J is TRBJ1-3; a possible D gene is TRBD1 (5 bases). CDR1 MDHEN and CDR2 SYDVKM come from the germline V gene. The CDR3 has 14 amino acids. V was clipped by 2 bases and J by 0 bases, with 5 bases between them. The CDR3: CASSLRGSGNTIYF. CDR3 sequence (DNA): TGTGCCAGCAGTTTAAGGGGCTCTGGAAACACCATATATTTT.

This clone was observed a handful of times. The chain employs TRBV27 and TRBJ2-1; 11 bases align to TRBD1. The CDR3 covers 15 residues. Per the germline V gene, CDR1 is MNHEY and CDR2 is SMNVEV (reference sequence). Germline trimming cut 2 bases from V and 8 bases from J; bases unmatched to any gene: 5. CDR3 sequence: CASSLGQGAWDEQFF. For the CDR3, the DNA is TGTGCCAGCAGTTTAGGACAGGGGGCCTGGGATGAGCAGTTCTTC.

This chain joins TRBV10-3 and TRBJ2-7; D unresolved. CDR3 length: 14 residues. In germline, CDR1 is ENHRY, CDR2 SYGVKD. Trimming took 1 base from V and 5 from J, leaving 12 bases between them. Written as DNA, the CDR3 is TGTGCCATCAGTGAGTACCGTCTCACCAACGAGCAGTACTTC. It translates to CAISEYRLTNEQYF.

In its sample, this clone was seen once. V and J are TRBV2 and TRBJ2-6; D is ambiguous. Per the germline V gene, CDR1 is SNHLY and CDR2 is FYNNEI. The CDR3 loop spans 16 amino acids. V was shortened by 0 bases and J by 5 bases, with 11 bases between the two germline ends. For the CDR3, the DNA is TGTGCCAGCAGTGAAGCTGGCAGGCAAAGGGCCAACGTCCTGACTTTC. The encoded protein is CASSEAGRQRANVLTF.

This chain joins TRBV6-1 and TRBJ1-1; 7 bases line up with TRBD1. Germline-derived CDR1 and CDR2 are MNHNS and SASEGT. With 2 bases clipped from V and 4 bases from J, the junction kept 4 bases outside the gene matches. CDR3 length: 14 residues. CDR3 nucleotide sequence: TGTGCCAGCAGTGAATGGGCAGGGGGCACTGAAGCTTTCTTT. As protein: CASSEWAGGTEAFF.